Below, 5 T cell receptor beta chains from the same sample are listed, as sequenced in a study of T cell changes during pregnancy in multiple sclerosis. Libraries were prepared by immunoSEQ multiplex PCR; TCRdb keeps only in-frame clonotypes and omits some of them. The repertoire holds over 25,000 clones, with roughly 87% as singletons. Here the sequenced sample was CD8+ T cells from peripheral blood mononuclear cells, taken in the third trimester of pregnancy. All receptors derive from a female donor with multiple sclerosis, enrolled in a pregnancy study.

In this sample, this clone turned up a few times. The CDR3 nucleotides read TGTGCCAGCAGCTCCAGGGCTTTCTACGAGCAGTACTTC. Protein sequence: CASSSRAFYEQYF. The chain carries TRBV13 and TRBJ2-7; tentatively, D is TRBD1 (5 bases). CDR3 length equals 13 residues. V was clipped by 4 bases and J by 3 bases, with 10 bases between them. Germline V gene sequence: CDR1 PRHDT, CDR2 FYEKMQ (reference sequence).

The V gene is TRBV4-2, the J gene TRBJ2-7; D gene unclear. Germline CDR1 is LGHNA and CDR2 is YNFKEQ. Trimming removed 0 bases from V and 7 bases from J, with 19 bases in between. This CDR3 contains 16 residues. CDR3 residues: CASSQDNSRSIGEQYF. For the CDR3, the DNA is TGTGCCAGCAGCCAAGATAATTCTAGATCCATCGGGGAGCAGTACTTC.

This chain connects TRBV27 to TRBJ2-7, with TRBD2 matching over 12 bases. Per germline, CDR1 MNHEY and CDR2 SMNVEV (reference sequence). The CDR3 sequence is 17 residues long. V was clipped by 6 bases and J by 6 bases; unmatched bases: 15. The CDR3 sequence: CASSWTSGVGPISEQYF. In DNA form, the CDR3 reads TGTGCCAGCAGCTGGACTAGCGGGGTTGGCCCTATCTCCGAGCAGTACTTC.

V is TRBV9 and J is TRBJ1-6; 9 bases align to TRBD1. The CDR3 covers 15 residues. Germline V gene sequence: CDR1 SGDLS, CDR2 YYNGEE. V dropped 0 bases and J dropped 6; count of bases not matched to a gene: 1. The CDR3: CASSVVDRGNSPLHF. The CDR3 DNA reads TGTGCCAGCAGCGTAGTGGACAGGGGTAATTCACCCCTCCACTTT.

The chain employs TRBV7-6 and TRBJ1-2; 7 bases agree with TRBD1. Trimming took 5 bases from V and 5 from J; bases not matched to a gene: 5. The germline V gene encodes CDR1 SGHVS and CDR2 FNYEAQ. This CDR3 is 13 amino acids long. CDR3 coding DNA: TGTGCCAGCAGCCCGGGACAGCCATATGGCTACACCTTC. It translates to CASSPGQPYGYTF.